The 15 T cell receptor beta chains reported below all come from one sample, sequenced in a study of shared clonotypes between healthy human individuals. CD45RO-negative, CCR7-selected cells formed the naive CD8 fraction, which excluded terminally differentiated effector memory CD45RA+ cells. Sequenced by immunoSEQ multiplex PCR; TCRdb stores in-frame clones only, minus some. The sample includes around 2.1 million clones, 90% to 95% of them seen just once. Specimen: naive CD8+ T cells from PBMCs. The receptors here all came from a man aged 18 to 29 in good health. Some clones in this sample may be carry-over from other donors' samples.

The CDR3 DNA follows: TGTGCCAGCAGCCCTTCGACTAGCGGGAGGGGCACAGATACGCAGTATTTT. Translation: CASSPSTSGRGTDTQYF. V gene TRBV7-9 combines with J gene TRBJ2-3, with TRBD2 matching 14 bases. Trimming removed 5 bases from V and 1 base from J; junction bases left unmatched: 5. The CDR3 is 17 amino acids. Germline CDR1 SEHNR, CDR2 FQNEAQ (reference sequence).

In its sample, this clone was seen once. The chain carries TRBV10-3 and TRBJ2-4; TRBD1 matches 12 bases. The CDR3 covers 15 residues. With V trimmed by 6 bases and J by 7 bases, 7 bases remained unmatched. Germline V gives CDR1 ENHRY, CDR2 SYGVKD. CDR3 loop: CAISGTGGAENIQYF. The CDR3 bases are TGTGCCATCAGCGGGACAGGGGGCGCGGAGAACATTCAGTACTTC.

The J gene is TRBJ2-7, the V gene TRBV28, with D possibly matching TRBD2 (7 bases). The CDR3 is 16 residues long. V was cut by 2 bases and J by 2 bases, with 16 bases left in between. From germline, CDR1 is MDHEN and CDR2 SYDVKM. CDR3 bases: TGTGCCAGCAGTTTAGGGGGCGGGAGTGAAGCCTACGAGCAGTACTTC. Translating gives CASSLGGGSEAYEQYF. Supplemented by reference TRBV28 and TRBJ2-7, the full variable domain reads DVKVTQSSRYLVKRTGEKVFLECVQDMDHENMFWYRQDPGLGLRLIYFSYDVKMKEKGDIPEGYSVSREKKERFSLILESASTNQTSMYLCASSLGGGSEAYEQYFGPGTRLTVT.

V usage is TRBV6-5 and J usage is TRBJ2-4, with D unclear. CDR1 is MNHEY and CDR2 is SVGAGI in the germline V gene. Trimming left V 5 bases short and J 8 bases short, with 7 bases between. The CDR3 is 11 residues long. CDR3 bases: TGTGCCAGCAGTCTCGAGGACATTCAGTACTTC. Amino acid sequence: CASSLEDIQYF.

The rearrangement uses TRBV5-8 and TRBJ2-5, with unresolved D. Deletions cut 5 bases from V and 3 bases from J, with 11 bases between. In germline, CDR1 is SGHTS, CDR2 YDEGEE. CDR3 length equals 13 residues. This CDR3 reads CASRVRLKETQYF. In DNA, the CDR3 is TGTGCCAGCAGGGTGAGGTTAAAAGAGACCCAGTACTTC.

To note about this clone: One end of the junction fails to match germline, which may point to a read error. The chain employs TRBV5-6 and TRBJ2-7; possibly TRBD2 for D (5 bases). This CDR3 has 12 amino acids. Germline V CDR1 and CDR2: SGHDT, YYEEEE. CDR3 region: CASSLRGRAPHF. In nucleotides, the CDR3 is TGTGCCAGCAGCTTACGCGGGCGGGCCCCCCACTTC.

The rearrangement joins TRBV7-3 to TRBJ2-3, with D perhaps given as TRBD1 or TRBD2 (6 bases each). Germline values: CDR1 SGHTA, CDR2 FQGTGA. Trimming removed 1 base from V and 0 bases from J, with 11 bases in between. The CDR3 has 16 residues. The CDR3 DNA is TGTGCCAGCAGCTTAATGGGGGGCCCTAGCACAGATACGCAGTATTTT. Protein product: CASSLMGGPSTDTQYF.

J is TRBJ2-7 and V is TRBV2, with 8 bases lining up with TRBD2. Losses at the gene ends were 2 bases for V and 3 bases for J; bases not matched to a gene: 6. Germline assignment: CDR1 SNHLY and CDR2 FYNNEI. This CDR3 comprises 15 residues. CDR3 DNA: TGTGCCAGCAGTGAACGGGCGACTAGCGTCTACGAGCAGTACTTC. Translating gives CASSERATSVYEQYF.

This chain uses TRBV11-2 with TRBJ2-7; 8 bases are a match to TRBD2. This CDR3 comprises 16 residues. The germline gives CDR1 SGHAT, CDR2 FQNNGV. With 5 bases clipped from V and 2 bases from J, the junction kept 11 bases outside the gene matches. CDR3 loop: CASSPISGRGPYEQYF. As DNA, the CDR3 is TGTGCCAGCAGCCCAATAAGCGGGAGAGGGCCCTACGAGCAGTACTTC.

This clone has just one count. This chain uses TRBV10-3 with TRBJ2-3, with D hard to call. V dropped 8 bases and J dropped 6 bases, with 12 bases sitting between them. The germline V gene encodes CDR1 ENHRY and CDR2 SYGVKD. The CDR3 totals 12 residues. Written as DNA, the CDR3 is TGTGCCATCGGGAACCCCGGGGATACGCAGTATTTT. Translating gives CAIGNPGDTQYF.

The chain has TRBV7-9 and TRBJ2-7; perhaps TRBD1 as D (5 bases). The germline CDR1 and CDR2 sequences are SEHNR and FQNEAQ (reference sequence). The CDR3 is made up of 16 amino acids. V was pared by 4 bases and J by 2 bases, with 18 bases between. The CDR3: CASSSKPMTDTYEQYF. The CDR3 nucleotides read TGTGCCAGCAGCTCGAAACCCATGACAGATACCTACGAGCAGTACTTC.

Comments on this clone: In the same sample, other DNA sequences code for this CDR3. The chain links TRBV7-9 to TRBJ2-7; 8 bases fit TRBD1. Germline V lookup: CDR1 SEHNR, CDR2 FQNEAQ (reference sequence). This CDR3 is 14 amino acids long. V dropped 2 bases and J dropped 4; count of bases not matched to a gene: 4. The chain's CDR3 is CASSLTGQVYEQYF. The CDR3 DNA reads as TGTGCCAGCAGCTTAACGGGACAGGTTTACGAGCAGTACTTC.

V gene TRBV27 combines with J gene TRBJ2-7; 9 bases fit TRBD2. Germline-derived CDR1 and CDR2 are MNHEY and SMNVEV (reference sequence). The V gene end was trimmed by 0 bases and the J gene end by 0 bases; junction bases not matched to a gene: 3. The CDR3 totals 16 residues. The CDR3 loop reads CASSLSGTSSSYEQYF. DNA of the CDR3: TGTGCCAGCAGTTTATCAGGGACTAGCAGCTCCTACGAGCAGTACTTC.

The chain links TRBV19 to TRBJ1-5, with a weak D call TRBD1 (6 bases). The CDR3 consists of 13 residues. V was trimmed by 5 bases and J by 10 bases, leaving 15 bases between them. The V gene's germline CDR1 is LNHDA and CDR2 SQIVND (reference sequence). The CDR3 region has the DNA TGTGCCAGTAGTCTCGGACAGCTTGGACCCCAGCATTTT. This sequence encodes CASSLGQLGPQHF.

Points on this clone: Other DNA sequences in this sample translate to the same CDR3. The chain is built from TRBV29-1 and TRBJ2-7, with unresolved D. The CDR3 has 13 residues. The germline V gene has CDR1 SQVTM and CDR2 ANQGSEA. V lost 0 bases to trimming and J lost 0 bases, with 6 bases between them. CDR3 sequence reads: CSVEDRSSYEQYF. DNA of the CDR3: TGCAGCGTTGAAGATCGGAGCTCCTACGAGCAGTACTTC.